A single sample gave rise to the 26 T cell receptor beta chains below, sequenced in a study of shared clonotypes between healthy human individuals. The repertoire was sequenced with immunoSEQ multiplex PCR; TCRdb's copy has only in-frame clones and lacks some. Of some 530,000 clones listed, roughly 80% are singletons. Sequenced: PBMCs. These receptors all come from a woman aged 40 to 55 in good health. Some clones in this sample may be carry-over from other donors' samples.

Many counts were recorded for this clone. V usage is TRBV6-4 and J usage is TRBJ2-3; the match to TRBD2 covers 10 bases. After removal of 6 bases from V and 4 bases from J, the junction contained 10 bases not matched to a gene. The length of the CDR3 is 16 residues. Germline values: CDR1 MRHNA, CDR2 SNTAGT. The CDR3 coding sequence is TGTGCCAGCAGCCAAAGGGCAGCGGGAGGGTCAGATACGCAGTATTTT. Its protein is CASSQRAAGGSDTQYF.

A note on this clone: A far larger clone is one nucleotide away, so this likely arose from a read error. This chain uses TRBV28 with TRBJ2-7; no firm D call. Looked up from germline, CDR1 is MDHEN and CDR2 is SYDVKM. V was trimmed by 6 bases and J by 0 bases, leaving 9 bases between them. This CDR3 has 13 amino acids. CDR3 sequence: CASSSGYSYEQYF. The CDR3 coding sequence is TGTGCCAGCAGCTCAGGATACTCCTACGAGCAGTACTTC.

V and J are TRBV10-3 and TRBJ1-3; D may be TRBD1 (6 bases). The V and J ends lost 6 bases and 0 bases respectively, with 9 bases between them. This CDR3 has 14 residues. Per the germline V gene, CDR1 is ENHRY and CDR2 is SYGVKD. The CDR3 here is CAIRQGLSGNTIYF. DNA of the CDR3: TGTGCCATCAGACAGGGCCTCTCTGGAAACACCATATATTTT.

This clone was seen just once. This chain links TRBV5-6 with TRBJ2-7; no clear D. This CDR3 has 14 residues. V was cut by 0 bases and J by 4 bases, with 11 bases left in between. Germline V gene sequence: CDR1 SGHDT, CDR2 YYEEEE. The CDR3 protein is CASSLGRRLYEQYF. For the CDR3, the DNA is TGTGCCAGCAGCTTGGGCAGGCGATTATACGAGCAGTACTTC.

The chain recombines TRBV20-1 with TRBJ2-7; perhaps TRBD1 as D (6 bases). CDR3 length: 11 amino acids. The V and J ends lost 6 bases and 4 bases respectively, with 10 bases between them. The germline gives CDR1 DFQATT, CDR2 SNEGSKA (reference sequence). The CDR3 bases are TGCAGTGCCCCGGACAGTTACGAGCAGTACTTC. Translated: CSAPDSYEQYF.

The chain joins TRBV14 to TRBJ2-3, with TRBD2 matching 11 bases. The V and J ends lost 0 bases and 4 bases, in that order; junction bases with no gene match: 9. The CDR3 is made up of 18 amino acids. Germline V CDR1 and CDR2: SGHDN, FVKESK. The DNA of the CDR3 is TGTGCCAGCAGCCAAGAACTACTAGCGGGAGTTGGGTCAGATACGCAGTATTTT. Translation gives CASSQELLAGVGSDTQYF.

This CDR3 reads CASSRYLEAFSNDGYTF. CDR3 DNA sequence: TGTGCCAGCAGCCGATACCTCGAGGCCTTTTCGAACGATGGCTACACCTTC. The gene calls are TRBV7-2 and TRBJ1-2; D not resolved. The CDR3 extends over 17 amino acids. The V gene's germline CDR1 is SGHTA and CDR2 FQGNSA. V gave up 5 bases and J gave up 6 bases, with 25 bases separating them.

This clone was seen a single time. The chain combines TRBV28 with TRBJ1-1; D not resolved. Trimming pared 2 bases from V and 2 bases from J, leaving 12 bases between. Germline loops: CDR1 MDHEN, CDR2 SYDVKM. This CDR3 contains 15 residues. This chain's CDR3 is CASSLGIWENTEAFF. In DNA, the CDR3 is TGTGCCAGCAGTTTAGGTATCTGGGAAAACACTGAAGCTTTCTTT. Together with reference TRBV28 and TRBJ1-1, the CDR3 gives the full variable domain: DVKVTQSSRYLVKRTGEKVFLECVQDMDHENMFWYRQDPGLGLRLIYFSYDVKMKEKGDIPEGYSVSREKKERFSLILESASTNQTSMYLCASSLGIWENTEAFFGQGTRLTVV.

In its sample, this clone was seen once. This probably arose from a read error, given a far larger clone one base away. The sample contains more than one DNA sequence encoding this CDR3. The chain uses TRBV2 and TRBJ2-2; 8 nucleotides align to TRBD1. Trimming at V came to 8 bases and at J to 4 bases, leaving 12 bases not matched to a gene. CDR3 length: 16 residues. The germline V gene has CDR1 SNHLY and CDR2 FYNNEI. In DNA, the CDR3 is TGTGCCAGCTCCGGGACAGGTGTCGGTCTCACCGGGGAGCTGTTTTTT. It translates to CASSGTGVGLTGELFF.

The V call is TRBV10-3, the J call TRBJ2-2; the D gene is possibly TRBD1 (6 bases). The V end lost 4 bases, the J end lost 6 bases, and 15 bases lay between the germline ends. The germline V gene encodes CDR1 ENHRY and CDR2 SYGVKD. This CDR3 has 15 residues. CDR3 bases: TGTGCCATCAGTGGTTCCCCTACAGGGCCCGGGGAGCTGTTTTTT. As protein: CAISGSPTGPGELFF.

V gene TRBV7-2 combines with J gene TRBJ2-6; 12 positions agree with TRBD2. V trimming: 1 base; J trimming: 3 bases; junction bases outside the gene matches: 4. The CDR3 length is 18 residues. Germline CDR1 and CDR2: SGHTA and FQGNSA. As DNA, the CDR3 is TGTGCCAGCAGCTTAGGACTAGCGGGAGTGGGTGGGGCCAACGTCCTGACTTTC. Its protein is CASSLGLAGVGGANVLTF.

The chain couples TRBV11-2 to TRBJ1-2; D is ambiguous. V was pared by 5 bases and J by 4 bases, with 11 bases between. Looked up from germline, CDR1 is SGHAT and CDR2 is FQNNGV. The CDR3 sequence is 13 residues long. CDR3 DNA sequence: TGTGCCAGCAGCCCGCGGAGTTTCTATGGCTACACCTTC. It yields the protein CASSPRSFYGYTF.

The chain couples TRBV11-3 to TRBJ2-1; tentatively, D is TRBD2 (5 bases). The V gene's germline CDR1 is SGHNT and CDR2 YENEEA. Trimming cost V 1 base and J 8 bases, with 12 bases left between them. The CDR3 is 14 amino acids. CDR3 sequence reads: CASSLGLATDEQFF. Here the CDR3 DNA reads TGTGCCAGCAGCTTAGGCCTAGCTACGGATGAGCAGTTCTTC.

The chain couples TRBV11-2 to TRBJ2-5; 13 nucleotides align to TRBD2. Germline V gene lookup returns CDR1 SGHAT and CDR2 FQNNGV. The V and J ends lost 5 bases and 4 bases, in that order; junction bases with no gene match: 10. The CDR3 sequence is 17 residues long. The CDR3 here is CASSRGTSGNLGETQYF. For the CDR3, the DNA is TGTGCCAGCAGCCGAGGGACTAGCGGGAATTTAGGAGAGACCCAGTACTTC.

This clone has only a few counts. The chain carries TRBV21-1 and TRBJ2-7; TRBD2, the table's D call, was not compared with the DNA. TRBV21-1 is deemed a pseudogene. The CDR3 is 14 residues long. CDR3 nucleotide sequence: TGTGCCAGCAGCAAGGAGACTCCCACCTACGAGCAGTACTTC. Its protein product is CASSKETPTYEQYF.

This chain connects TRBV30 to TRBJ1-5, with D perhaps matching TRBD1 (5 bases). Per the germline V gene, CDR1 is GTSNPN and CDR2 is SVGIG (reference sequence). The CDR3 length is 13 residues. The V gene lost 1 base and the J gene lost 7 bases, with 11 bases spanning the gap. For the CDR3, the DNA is TGTGCCTGGAGTGGGGGGGGAACCCAGCCCCAGCATTTT. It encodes CAWSGGGTQPQHF. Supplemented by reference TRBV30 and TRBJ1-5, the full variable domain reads SQTIHQWPATLVQPVGSPLSLECTVEGTSNPNLYWYRQAAGRGLQLLFYSVGIGQISSEVPQNLSASRPQDRQFILSSKKLLLSDSGFYLCAWSGGGTQPQHFGDGTRLSIL.

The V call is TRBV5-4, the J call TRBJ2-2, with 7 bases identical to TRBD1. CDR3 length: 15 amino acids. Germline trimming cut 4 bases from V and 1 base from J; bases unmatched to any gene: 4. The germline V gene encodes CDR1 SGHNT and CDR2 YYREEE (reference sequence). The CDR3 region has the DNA TGTGCCAGCAGCCCGGGACAGTTGAACACCGGGGAGCTGTTTTTT. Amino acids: CASSPGQLNTGELFF.

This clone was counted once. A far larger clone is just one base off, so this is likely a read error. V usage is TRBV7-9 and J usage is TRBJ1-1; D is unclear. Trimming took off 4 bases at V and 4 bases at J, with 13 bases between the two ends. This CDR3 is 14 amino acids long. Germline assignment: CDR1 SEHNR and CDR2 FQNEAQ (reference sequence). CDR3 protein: CASSSYGSITEAFF. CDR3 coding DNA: TGTGCCAGCAGCTCTTACGGGAGCATCACTGAAGCTTTCTTT.

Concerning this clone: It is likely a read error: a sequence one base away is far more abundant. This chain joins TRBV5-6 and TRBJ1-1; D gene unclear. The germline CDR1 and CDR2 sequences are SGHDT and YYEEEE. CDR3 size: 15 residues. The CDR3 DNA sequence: TGTGCCAGCAGCTGGGCCTTCCCGGGCAACACTGAAGTTTTCTTT. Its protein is CASSWAFPGNTEVFF.

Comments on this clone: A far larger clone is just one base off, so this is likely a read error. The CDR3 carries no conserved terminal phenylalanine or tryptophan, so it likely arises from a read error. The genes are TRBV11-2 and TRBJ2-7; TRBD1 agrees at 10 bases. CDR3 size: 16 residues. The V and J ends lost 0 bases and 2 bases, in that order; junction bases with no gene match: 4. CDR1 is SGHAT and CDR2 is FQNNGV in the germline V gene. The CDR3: CASSLDLGTGAYEQYS. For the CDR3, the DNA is TGTGCCAGCAGCTTAGATCTGGGGACAGGGGCCTACGAGCAGTACTCC.

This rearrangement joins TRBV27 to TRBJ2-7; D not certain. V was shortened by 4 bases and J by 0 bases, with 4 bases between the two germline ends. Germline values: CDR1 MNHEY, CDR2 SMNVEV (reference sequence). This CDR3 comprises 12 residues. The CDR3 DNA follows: TGTGCCAGCAGTTCGGACTCCTACGAGCAGTACTTC. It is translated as CASSSDSYEQYF.

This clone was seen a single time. DNA for the CDR3: TGTGCCAGCAGTGACCGGACAGGGTACCAGCCCCAGCATTTT. This codes for CASSDRTGYQPQHF. The rearrangement uses TRBV2 and TRBJ1-5; 8 bases fit TRBD1. CDR3 length: 14 amino acids. The germline V gene has CDR1 SNHLY and CDR2 FYNNEI. V lost 3 bases, J lost 7 bases, and 5 bases stayed unmatched.

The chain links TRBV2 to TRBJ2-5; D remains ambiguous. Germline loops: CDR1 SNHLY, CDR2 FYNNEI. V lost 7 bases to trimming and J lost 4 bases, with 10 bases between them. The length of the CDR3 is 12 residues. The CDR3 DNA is TGTGCCAGCACCGGAGACGGAGAGACCCAGTACTTC. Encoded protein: CASTGDGETQYF.

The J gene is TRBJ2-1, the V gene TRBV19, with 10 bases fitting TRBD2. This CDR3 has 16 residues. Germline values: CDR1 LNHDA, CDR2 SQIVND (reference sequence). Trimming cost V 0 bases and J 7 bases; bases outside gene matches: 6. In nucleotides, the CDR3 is TGTGCCAGTAGTATAGATGGGGGTAGCGGGAGGAATGAGCAGTTCTTC. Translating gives CASSIDGGSGRNEQFF.

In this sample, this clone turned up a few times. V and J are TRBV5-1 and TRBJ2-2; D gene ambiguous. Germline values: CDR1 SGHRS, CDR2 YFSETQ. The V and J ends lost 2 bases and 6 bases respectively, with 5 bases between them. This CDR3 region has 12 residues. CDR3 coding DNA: TGCGCCAGCAGCTTAGGAGCCGGGGAGCTGTTTTTT. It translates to CASSLGAGELFF.

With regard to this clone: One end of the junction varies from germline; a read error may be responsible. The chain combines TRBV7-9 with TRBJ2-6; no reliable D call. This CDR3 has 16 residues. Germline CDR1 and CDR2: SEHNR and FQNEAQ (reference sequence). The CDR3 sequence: CASSQVPGGGANVLTF. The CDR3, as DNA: TGCGCCAGCAGCCAAGTCCCCGGCGGTGGGGCCAACGTCCTGACTTTC.